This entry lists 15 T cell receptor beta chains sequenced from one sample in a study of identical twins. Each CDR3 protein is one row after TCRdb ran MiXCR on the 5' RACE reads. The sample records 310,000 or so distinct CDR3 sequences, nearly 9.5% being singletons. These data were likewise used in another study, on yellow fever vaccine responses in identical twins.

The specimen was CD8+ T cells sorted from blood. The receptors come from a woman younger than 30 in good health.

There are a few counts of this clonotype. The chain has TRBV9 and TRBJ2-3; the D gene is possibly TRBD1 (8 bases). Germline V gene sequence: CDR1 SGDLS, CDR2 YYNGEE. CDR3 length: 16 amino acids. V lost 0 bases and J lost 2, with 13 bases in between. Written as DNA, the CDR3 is TGTGCCAGCAGCGTAGCTACAGGGGGGGACACAGATACGCAGTATTTT. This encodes CASSVATGGDTDTQYF.

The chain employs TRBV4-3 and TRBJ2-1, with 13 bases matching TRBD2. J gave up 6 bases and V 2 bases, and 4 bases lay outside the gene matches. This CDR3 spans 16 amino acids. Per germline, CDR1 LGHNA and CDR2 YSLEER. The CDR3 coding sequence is TGCGCCAGCAGCCAACAACTAGCGGGAGGGCCCAATGAGCAGTTCTTC. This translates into CASSQQLAGGPNEQFF.

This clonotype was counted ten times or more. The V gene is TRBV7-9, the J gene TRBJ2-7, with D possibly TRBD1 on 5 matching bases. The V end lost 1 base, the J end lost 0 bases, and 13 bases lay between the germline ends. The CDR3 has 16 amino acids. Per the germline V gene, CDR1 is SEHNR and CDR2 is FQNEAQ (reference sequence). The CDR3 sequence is CASSLDPDRSSYEQYF. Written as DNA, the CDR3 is TGTGCCAGCAGCTTAGACCCTGACAGAAGCTCCTACGAGCAGTACTTC.

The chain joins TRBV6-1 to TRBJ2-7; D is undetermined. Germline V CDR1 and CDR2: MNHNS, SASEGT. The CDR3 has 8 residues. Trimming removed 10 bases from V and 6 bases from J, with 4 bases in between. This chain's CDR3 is CATREQYF. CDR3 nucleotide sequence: TGTGCCACCCGCGAGCAGTACTTC.

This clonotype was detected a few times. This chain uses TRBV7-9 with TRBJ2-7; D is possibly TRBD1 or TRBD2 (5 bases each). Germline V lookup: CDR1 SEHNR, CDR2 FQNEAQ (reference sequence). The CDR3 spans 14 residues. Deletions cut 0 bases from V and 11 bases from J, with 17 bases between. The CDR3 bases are TGTGCCAGCAGCTTAGCCCCGGGACCGAGTGGGGAGTACTTC. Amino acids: CASSLAPGPSGEYF.

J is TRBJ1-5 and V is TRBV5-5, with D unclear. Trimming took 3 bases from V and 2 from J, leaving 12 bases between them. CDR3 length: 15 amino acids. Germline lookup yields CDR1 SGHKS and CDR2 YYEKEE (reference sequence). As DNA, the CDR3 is TGTGCCAGCAGCTGGGAGGGTGTTGGCAATCAGCCCCAGCATTTT. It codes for CASSWEGVGNQPQHF. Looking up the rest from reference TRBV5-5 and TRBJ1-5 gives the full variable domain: DAGVTQSPTHLIKTRGQQVTLRCSPISGHKSVSWYQQVLGQGPQFIFQYYEKEERGRGNFPDRFSARQFPNYSSELNVNALLLGDSALYLCASSWEGVGNQPQHFGDGTRLSIL.

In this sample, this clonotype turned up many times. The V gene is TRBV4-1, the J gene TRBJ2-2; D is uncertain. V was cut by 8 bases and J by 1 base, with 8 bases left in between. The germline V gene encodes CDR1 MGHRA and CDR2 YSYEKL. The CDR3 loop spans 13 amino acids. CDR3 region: CASARGNTGELFF. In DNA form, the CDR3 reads TGCGCCAGCGCGAGAGGGAACACCGGGGAGCTGTTTTTT.

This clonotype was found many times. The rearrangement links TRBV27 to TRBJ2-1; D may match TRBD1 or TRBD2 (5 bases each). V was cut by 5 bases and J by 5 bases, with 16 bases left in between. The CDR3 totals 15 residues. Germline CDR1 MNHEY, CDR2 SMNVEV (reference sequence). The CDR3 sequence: CASSAVGESDNEQFF. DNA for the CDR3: TGTGCCAGCAGTGCGGTGGGGGAGAGTGACAATGAGCAGTTCTTC.

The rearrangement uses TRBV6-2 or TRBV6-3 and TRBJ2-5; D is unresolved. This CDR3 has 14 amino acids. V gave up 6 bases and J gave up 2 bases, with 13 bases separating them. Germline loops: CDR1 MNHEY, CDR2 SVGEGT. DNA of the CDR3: TGTGCCAGCAGAAGACCGGGTCCTCAAGAGACCCAGTACTTC. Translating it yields CASRRPGPQETQYF.

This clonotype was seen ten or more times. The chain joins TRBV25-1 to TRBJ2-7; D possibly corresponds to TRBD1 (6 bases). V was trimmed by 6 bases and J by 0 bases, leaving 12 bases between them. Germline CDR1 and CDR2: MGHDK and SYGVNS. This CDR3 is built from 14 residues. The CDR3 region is CASSLQGLSYEQYF. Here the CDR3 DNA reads TGTGCCAGCAGCTTACAGGGCCTCTCCTACGAGCAGTACTTC.

CDR3 region: CASSYSPAGVYNEQFF. The CDR3 nucleotides read TGTGCCAGCAGTTACTCTCCAGCGGGGGTCTACAATGAGCAGTTCTTC. This chain connects TRBV6-5 to TRBJ2-1; 8 nucleotides match TRBD2. Germline V CDR1 and CDR2: MNHEY, SVGAGI. The CDR3 is 16 residues long. The V gene end was trimmed by 0 bases and the J gene end by 3 bases; junction bases not matched to a gene: 4.

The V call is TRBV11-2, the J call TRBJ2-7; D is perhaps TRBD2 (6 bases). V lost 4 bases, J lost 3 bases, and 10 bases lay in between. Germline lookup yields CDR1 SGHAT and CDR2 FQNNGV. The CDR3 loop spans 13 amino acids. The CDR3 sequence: CASSSSDYYEQYF. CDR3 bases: TGTGCCAGCAGCTCATCGGACTACTACGAGCAGTACTTC.

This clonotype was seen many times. CDR3 residues: CASSFTRENTGELFF. The CDR3 DNA reads as TGCGCCAGCAGCTTCACCAGGGAGAACACCGGGGAGCTGTTTTTT. The chain joins TRBV5-1 to TRBJ2-2; D may be TRBD1 (5 bases). V shed 2 bases and J shed 1 base, with 9 bases lying between them. CDR3 length: 15 amino acids. Germline CDR1 is SGHRS and CDR2 is YFSETQ.

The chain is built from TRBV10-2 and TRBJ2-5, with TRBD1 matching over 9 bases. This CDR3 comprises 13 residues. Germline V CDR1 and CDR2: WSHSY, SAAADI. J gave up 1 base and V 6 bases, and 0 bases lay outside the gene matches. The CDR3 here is CASRGQGQETQYF. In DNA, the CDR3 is TGCGCCAGCAGGGGACAGGGCCAAGAGACCCAGTACTTC.

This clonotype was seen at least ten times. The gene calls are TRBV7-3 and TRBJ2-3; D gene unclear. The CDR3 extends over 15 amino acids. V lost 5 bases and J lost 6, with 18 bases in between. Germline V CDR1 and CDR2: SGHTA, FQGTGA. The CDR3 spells CASSLLRSPPDTQYF. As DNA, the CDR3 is TGTGCCAGCAGCCTCTTGAGGAGTCCCCCCGATACGCAGTATTTT.